These T cell receptor beta chains were read from a single sample in a study of monozygotic twins with inflammatory bowel disease. TCRdb re-called the 5' RACE reads and catalogs CDR3 proteins one per entry, DNA excluded. This listing includes roughly 200,000 distinct CDR3 sequences. The sequencing sample was made of blood. The receptors stem from a human donor with ulcerative colitis or Crohn's disease, or a healthy co-twin of an affected twin (not recorded which). The CDR3 runs from the conserved cysteine through the conserved F or W. Each record gives: J gene, V gene, CDR3 length, CDR3 protein.

j_call: TRBJ2-5
v_call: TRBV6-2/TRBV6-3
cdr3_length: 11
cdr3_aa: CASSDLKTQYF

j_call: TRBJ1-1
v_call: TRBV20-1
cdr3_length: 15
cdr3_aa: CSARDLSGEITEAFF

j_call: TRBJ1-4
v_call: TRBV30
cdr3_length: 13
cdr3_aa: CAWRVGPNEKLFF

j_call: TRBJ1-2
v_call: TRBV7-2
cdr3_length: 13
cdr3_aa: CASSLGTGVGYTF

j_call: TRBJ1-1
v_call: TRBV5-1
cdr3_length: 14
cdr3_aa: CASSLSGTGTEAFF

j_call: TRBJ2-6
v_call: TRBV30
cdr3_length: 16
cdr3_aa: CAWSVGSGSGANVLTF

j_call: TRBJ2-5
v_call: TRBV6-5
cdr3_length: 17
cdr3_aa: CTSSYMGLAGGQETQYF

j_call: TRBJ1-2
v_call: TRBV3-1
cdr3_length: 14
cdr3_aa: CASSGLLTNYGYTF

j_call: TRBJ2-1
v_call: TRBV18
cdr3_length: 13
cdr3_aa: CASSRDIYNEQFF

j_call: TRBJ2-3
v_call: TRBV6-5
cdr3_length: 12
cdr3_aa: CASTGNSDTQYF

j_call: TRBJ2-1
v_call: TRBV19
cdr3_length: 15
cdr3_aa: CASSIGAWPGNEQFF

j_call: TRBJ2-2
v_call: TRBV5-6
cdr3_length: 15
cdr3_aa: CASSLGDKAAGELFF

j_call: TRBJ2-5
v_call: TRBV5-1
cdr3_length: 16
cdr3_aa: CASSLRKRGFQETQYF

j_call: TRBJ1-1
v_call: TRBV7-6
cdr3_length: 12
cdr3_aa: CASSAAGTEAFF

j_call: TRBJ2-3
v_call: TRBV5-4
cdr3_length: 15
cdr3_aa: CASSLLAGEGDTQYF

j_call: TRBJ2-6
v_call: TRBV19
cdr3_length: 16
cdr3_aa: CASSTPGSPGANVLTF

j_call: TRBJ2-3
v_call: TRBV5-1
cdr3_length: 17
cdr3_aa: CASSWGYGTLSTDTQYF

j_call: TRBJ2-3
v_call: TRBV24-1
cdr3_length: 15
cdr3_aa: CATSDAWGATDTQYF

j_call: TRBJ1-2
v_call: TRBV20-1
cdr3_length: 11
cdr3_aa: CSAPGPYGYTF

j_call: TRBJ2-1
v_call: TRBV6-2/TRBV6-3
cdr3_length: 14
cdr3_aa: CATDPGSNYNEQFF

j_call: TRBJ2-7
v_call: TRBV2
cdr3_length: 12
cdr3_aa: CASSRTGAISYF

j_call: TRBJ1-1
v_call: TRBV5-1
cdr3_length: 12
cdr3_aa: CASSLADGEAFF

j_call: TRBJ2-1
v_call: TRBV20-1
cdr3_length: 13
cdr3_aa: CSATGQPYNEQFF

j_call: TRBJ2-7
v_call: TRBV30
cdr3_length: 15
cdr3_aa: CAWSVHRQGNYEQYF

j_call: TRBJ2-1
v_call: TRBV5-1
cdr3_length: 15
cdr3_aa: CASSSLWSASDEQFF